A selection of T cell receptor beta chains follows, all from one sample in a study of blood T cells in healthy people across ages. MiXCR was run by TCRdb on the 5' RACE reads, yielding one entry per CDR3 protein. The sample lists approximately 780,000 distinct CDR3 sequences, around 25% seen once, with about 3% in the top ten. These data were also reused for a study on T cells of mothers and their children.

Sequences were obtained from blood. These receptors all come from a boy younger than 18 in good health. The CDR3 runs from the conserved cysteine through the conserved F or W. Fields, in order: J gene, D gene, V gene, clone size, CDR3 DNA, CDR3 protein. A D gene is named only where the DNA matches it firmly. Not every row has a clone size; where given, it reads once, few, many or a size class.

J gene: TRBJ1-1; D gene: TRBD1; V gene: TRBV6-5; clone size: few; CDR3 DNA: TGTGCCAGCAGTTACTCGATTGGACAGGGGGCAAAAGCTTTCTTT; CDR3 protein: CASSYSIGQGAKAFF
J gene: TRBJ2-7; D gene: TRBD2; V gene: TRBV10-3; clone size: few; CDR3 DNA: TGTGCCATCAGTGAACAAACTAGCGGGGTTAGGTCCCACGAGCAGTACTTC; CDR3 protein: CAISEQTSGVRSHEQYF
J gene: TRBJ1-4; D gene: NA; V gene: TRBV2; clone size: NA; CDR3 DNA: TGTGCCAGCAGTGGGGGCAGGGCTACTAATGAAAAACTGTTTTTT; CDR3 protein: CASSGGRATNEKLFF
J gene: TRBJ2-5; D gene: TRBD1; V gene: TRBV15; clone size: NA; CDR3 DNA: TGTGCCACCAGCCCAAGACAGGGAGAGACCCAGTACTTC; CDR3 protein: CATSPRQGETQYF
J gene: TRBJ1-6; D gene: NA; V gene: TRBV6-5; clone size: NA; CDR3 DNA: TGTGCCAGCAGTCGGGGCTTCAATTCACCCCTCCACTTT; CDR3 protein: CASSRGFNSPLHF
J gene: TRBJ2-4; D gene: NA; V gene: TRBV28; clone size: NA; CDR3 DNA: TGTGCCAGCAGGGGGGCCGGAGGTTTAAACATTCAGTACTTC; CDR3 protein: CASRGAGGLNIQYF
J gene: TRBJ2-3; D gene: NA; V gene: TRBV28; clone size: NA; CDR3 DNA: TGTGCCAGCAGCGTGAGGGAGGTCAGCACAGATACGCAGTATTTT; CDR3 protein: CASSVREVSTDTQYF
J gene: TRBJ2-7; D gene: NA; V gene: TRBV5-1; clone size: NA; CDR3 DNA: TGCGCCAGCAGCTGGAACCTGGGTCTGAAAGGCTACGAGCAGTACTTC; CDR3 protein: CASSWNLGLKGYEQYF
J gene: TRBJ1-5; D gene: NA; V gene: TRBV2; clone size: once; CDR3 DNA: TGTGCCAGCACGGGGGACCGATTCAATCAGCCCCAGCATTTT; CDR3 protein: CASTGDRFNQPQHF
J gene: TRBJ1-3; D gene: NA; V gene: TRBV7-9; clone size: many; CDR3 DNA: TGTGCCAGCAGCTTAGCGTCCCTCTCTGGAAACACCATATATTTT; CDR3 protein: CASSLASLSGNTIYF
J gene: TRBJ1-2; D gene: NA; V gene: TRBV20-1; clone size: once; CDR3 DNA: TGCAGTGCCAAGACCAGATTCTCAGCTAACTATGGCTACACCTTC; CDR3 protein: CSAKTRFSANYGYTF
J gene: TRBJ1-2; D gene: NA; V gene: TRBV12-3/TRBV12-4; clone size: NA; CDR3 DNA: TGTGCCAGCAGTTTTGAGGGGAACGGGGTCTATGGCTACACCTTC; CDR3 protein: CASSFEGNGVYGYTF
J gene: TRBJ2-7; D gene: TRBD1; V gene: TRBV4-1; clone size: NA; CDR3 DNA: TGCGCCAGCAGCCAAGACCACGCGTACAGGGGAACCTACGAGCAGTACTTC; CDR3 protein: CASSQDHAYRGTYEQYF
J gene: TRBJ2-3; D gene: NA; V gene: TRBV2; clone size: NA; CDR3 DNA: TGTGCCAGCAGTACGGCTAAACCAGATACGCAGTATTTT; CDR3 protein: CASSTAKPDTQYF
J gene: TRBJ2-2; D gene: NA; V gene: TRBV6-6; clone size: NA; CDR3 DNA: TGTGCCAGCAGTTGGGGGAGCCGGGACTTCGGCGGGGAGCTGTTTTTT; CDR3 protein: CASSWGSRDFGGELFF
J gene: TRBJ2-2; D gene: NA; V gene: TRBV3-1; clone size: NA; CDR3 DNA: TGTGCCAGCAGCCAAGATATCGGCCAGGTGGCGAACACCGGGGAGCTGTTTTTT; CDR3 protein: CASSQDIGQVANTGELFF
J gene: TRBJ2-5; D gene: TRBD2; V gene: TRBV19; clone size: NA; CDR3 DNA: TGTGCCAGTAGTGCCGGGGGACTATATGAGACCCAGTACTTC; CDR3 protein: CASSAGGLYETQYF
J gene: TRBJ2-5; D gene: NA; V gene: TRBV12-3/TRBV12-4; clone size: NA; CDR3 DNA: TGTGCCGGCAGAGATGGACTTGTCTACGAACAGTACTTC; CDR3 protein: CAGRDGLVYEQYF
J gene: TRBJ2-1; D gene: NA; V gene: TRBV11-2; clone size: NA; CDR3 DNA: TGTGCCAGCAGCTTGAGGTCTCGGGGGGCAGGGGGTGAGCAGTTCTTC; CDR3 protein: CASSLRSRGAGGEQFF
J gene: TRBJ2-2; D gene: NA; V gene: TRBV5-1; clone size: NA; CDR3 DNA: TGCGCCAGCAGCTTGGAGAGGGGTCGGTCCGGGGAGCTGTTTTTT; CDR3 protein: CASSLERGRSGELFF
J gene: TRBJ1-1; D gene: TRBD1; V gene: TRBV13; clone size: few; CDR3 DNA: TGTGCCAGCAGCCCAGGGACAGGGAAGCGGAACACTGAAGCTTTCTTT; CDR3 protein: CASSPGTGKRNTEAFF
J gene: TRBJ2-1; D gene: NA; V gene: TRBV18; clone size: NA; CDR3 DNA: TGTGCCAGCTCACCCCGGCCGATCAATGAGCAGTTCTTC; CDR3 protein: CASSPRPINEQFF
J gene: TRBJ1-4; D gene: NA; V gene: TRBV5-1; clone size: few; CDR3 DNA: TGCGCCAGCAGAGGGGATCAGGTTAATGAAAAACTGTTTTTT; CDR3 protein: CASRGDQVNEKLFF
J gene: TRBJ2-5; D gene: NA; V gene: TRBV12-3/TRBV12-4; clone size: few; CDR3 DNA: TGTGCCAGCAGTCTCGGCACGCCGAGGGAGACCCAGTACTTC; CDR3 protein: CASSLGTPRETQYF
J gene: TRBJ1-4; D gene: TRBD1; V gene: TRBV6-1; clone size: NA; CDR3 DNA: TGTGCCAGCAGCCTTTCGGGACAGGGGGTTTCTGATAATGAAAAACTGTTTTTT; CDR3 protein: CASSLSGQGVSDNEKLFF
J gene: TRBJ2-7; D gene: TRBD1; V gene: TRBV6-4; clone size: NA; CDR3 DNA: TGTGCCAGCAGTGACTCGTTACAGGGGCATACCTACGAGCAGTACTTC; CDR3 protein: CASSDSLQGHTYEQYF